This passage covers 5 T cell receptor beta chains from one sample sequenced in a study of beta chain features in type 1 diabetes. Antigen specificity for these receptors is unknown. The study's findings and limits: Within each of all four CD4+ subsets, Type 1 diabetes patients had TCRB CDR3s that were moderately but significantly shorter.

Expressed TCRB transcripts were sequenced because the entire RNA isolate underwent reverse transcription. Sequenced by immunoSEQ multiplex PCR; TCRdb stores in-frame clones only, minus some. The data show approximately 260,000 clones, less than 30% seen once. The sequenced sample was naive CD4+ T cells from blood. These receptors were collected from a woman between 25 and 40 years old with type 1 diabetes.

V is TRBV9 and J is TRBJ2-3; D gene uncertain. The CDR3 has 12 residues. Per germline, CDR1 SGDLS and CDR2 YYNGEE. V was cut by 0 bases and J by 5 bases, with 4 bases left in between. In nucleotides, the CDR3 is TGTGCCAGCAGCGTAGATAGAGATACGCAGTATTTT. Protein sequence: CASSVDRDTQYF.

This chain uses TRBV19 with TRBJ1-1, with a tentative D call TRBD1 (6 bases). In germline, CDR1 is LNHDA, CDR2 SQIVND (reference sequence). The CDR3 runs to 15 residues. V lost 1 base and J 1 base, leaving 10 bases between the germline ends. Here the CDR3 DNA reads TGTGCCAGTAGTATAGGTCGGACAGCGAACACTGAAGCTTTCTTT. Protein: CASSIGRTANTEAFF.

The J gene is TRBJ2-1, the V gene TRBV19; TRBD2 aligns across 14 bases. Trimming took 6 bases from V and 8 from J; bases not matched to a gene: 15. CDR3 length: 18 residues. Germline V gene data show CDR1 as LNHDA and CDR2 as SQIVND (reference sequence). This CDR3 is CASSDTGTSGSLGDEQFF. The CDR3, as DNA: TGTGCCAGTAGCGATACCGGGACTAGCGGGAGCTTAGGGGATGAGCAGTTCTTC.

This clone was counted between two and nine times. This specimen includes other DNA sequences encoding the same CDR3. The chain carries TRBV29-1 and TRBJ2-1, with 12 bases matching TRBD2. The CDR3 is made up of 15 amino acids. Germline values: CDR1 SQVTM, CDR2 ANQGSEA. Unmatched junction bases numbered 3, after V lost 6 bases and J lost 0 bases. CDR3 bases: TGCAGCGTGGGGACTAGCGGGTCCTCCTACAATGAGCAGTTCTTC. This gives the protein CSVGTSGSSYNEQFF.

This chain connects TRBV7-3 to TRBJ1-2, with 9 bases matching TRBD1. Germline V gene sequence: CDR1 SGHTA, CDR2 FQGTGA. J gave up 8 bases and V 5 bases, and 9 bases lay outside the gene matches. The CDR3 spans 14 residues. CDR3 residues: CASSPGTGRRGYTF. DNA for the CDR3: TGTGCCAGCAGCCCCGGGACAGGGAGGAGAGGCTACACCTTC.